This TCR beta chain was observed in a study of CXCR3-negative and CXCR3-positive naive CD8 T cells. General study findings and limits: Hydrophobicity of TRB CDR3s was greater in CXCR3-positive naive cells than in CXCR3-negative naive cells. Comparably high diversity marked both naive subsets, whereas memory CD8+ cells had much lower diversity. CXCR3 expression dropped partially after cryopreservation, and most assays relied on fresh PBMCs.

Carrying UMI labels, the TRB cDNA libraries were prepared through 5' RACE. TCRdb derives one entry per CDR3 protein from the 5' RACE reads, leaving out DNA. This repertoire includes approximately 98,000 distinct CDR3 sequences. As concerns this clonotype: Its antigen is as yet unknown.

Input material: naive CXCR3+ CD8+ T cells from blood. Specified subset: CD45RO-CCR7+CD27+CD95- naive CD8+ T cells expressing CXCR3 (TNR3+). This TCR was recovered from a human donor in good health. Some clones in this sample may be carry-over from other donors' samples.

The CDR3 protein is CASSLLPATPDTQYF. J is TRBJ2-3 and V is TRBV12-3 or TRBV12-4; TCRdb picks TRBD2, but there is no DNA to check that call. The CDR3 covers 15 residues.